Listed below are T cell receptor beta chains from one sample, sequenced in a study of T cells after yellow fever vaccination. TCRdb analysed the 5' RACE reads with MiXCR anew, one entry per CDR3 protein. The sample gives some 500,000 distinct CDR3 sequences, 13% of which show up once; about 14% is in the top ten. The sample in question was PBMCs, obtained on the day of the yellow fever booster vaccination. The receptors stem from a man between 25 and 39 years old who received the YFV17D yellow fever vaccine. The CDR3 runs from the conserved cysteine through the conserved F or W. The order of the fields is D gene, clone size, J gene, V gene, CDR3 DNA, CDR3 protein. A D gene is named only where the DNA matches it firmly. For some rows the clone size is stated as once, few or many, or as a class when expanded; others skip it.

>.|.|TRBJ2-7|TRBV7-6
TGTGCCAGCAGCTTTGCGGGGTCGGACGAGCAGTACTTC
CASSFAGSDEQYF
>.|.|TRBJ2-7|TRBV29-1
TGCAGCGTTGGGGACGGCAACCCCTACGAGCAGTACTTC
CSVGDGNPYEQYF
>.|many|TRBJ1-4|TRBV5-1
TGCGCCAGCAGCTTGGGGCCAACAGGGAATGATGAAAAACTGTTTTTT
CASSLGPTGNDEKLFF
>TRBD2|many|TRBJ2-1|TRBV11-2
TGTGCCAGCAGCCCGGGACTAGCGGGAGGCCAAAATGAGCAGTTCTTC
CASSPGLAGGQNEQFF
>TRBD2|.|TRBJ2-1|TRBV5-1
TGCGCCAGCAGCTTGGCGCCTAGCGGGAGCCTTAATGAGCAGTTCTTC
CASSLAPSGSLNEQFF
>.|few|TRBJ1-1|TRBV29-1
TGCAGCGGGGCTGGACATCTGAACACTGAAGCTTTCTTT
CSGAGHLNTEAFF
>.|few|TRBJ2-6|TRBV27
TGTGCCAGCAGTTCCCGAGAGGCAGGGGCCAACGTCCTGACTTTC
CASSSREAGANVLTF
>.|few|TRBJ1-1|TRBV9
TGTGCCAGCAGCGCCCTAACTAGATCTGAAGCTTTCTTT
CASSALTRSEAFF
>.|few|TRBJ2-7|TRBV3-1
TGTGCCAGCAGCCAAGGAACGTCGGCGGTCTCCTACGAGCAGTACTTC
CASSQGTSAVSYEQYF
>.|.|TRBJ1-1|TRBV30
TGTGCCTGGACCCCTGACCCCTACACCACTGAAGCTTTCTTT
CAWTPDPYTTEAFF
>.|few|TRBJ2-1|TRBV5-1
TGCGCCAGCAGCTTGGAGTTAGGGACAGCGGGATTTGAGCAGTTCTTC
CASSLELGTAGFEQFF
>.|.|TRBJ2-3|TRBV4-3
TGCGCCAGCAGCCGGGCCATCGCAGATACGCAGTATTTT
CASSRAIADTQYF
>.|few|TRBJ2-1|TRBV5-4
TGTGCCAGCAGCGGCCCTCGGGACTACAATGAGCAGTTCTTC
CASSGPRDYNEQFF
>TRBD1|.|TRBJ2-7|TRBV27
TGTGCCAGCAGCCAACAATCAGGGGGTCGCCGGTACTTC
CASSQQSGGRRYF
>TRBD1|few|TRBJ2-7|TRBV20-1
TGCAGTGCCAACCCACCCGGGACAGGGGCCTACGAGCAGTACTTC
CSANPPGTGAYEQYF
>.|few|TRBJ2-3|TRBV30
TGTGCCTGGAGTGTACGACTGAGCGGCGACACAGATACGCAGTATTTT
CAWSVRLSGDTDTQYF
>.|few|TRBJ1-2|TRBV7-9
TGTGCCAGCAGCCCCAGCATTAACTATGGCTACACCTTC
CASSPSINYGYTF
>TRBD1|.|TRBJ2-7|TRBV23-1
TGTGTCACCAGTCAGCCGCCGCGGGCAGGGGGCTACGAGCAGTACTTC
CVTSQPPRAGGYEQYF
>TRBD2|.|TRBJ2-2|TRBV3-1
TGTGCCAGCAGCCAAGAAGTCTCGCGGGAGGGCCACACCGGGGAGCTGTTTTTT
CASSQEVSREGHTGELFF
>TRBD2|.|TRBJ2-3|TRBV20-1
TGCAGTGCTAGAGAGCGGGAGGGTACGCAGTATTTT
CSAREREGTQYF
>.|.|TRBJ2-2|TRBV11-1
TGTGCCAGCAGCTTAGACAATCTGTCGGGGTCATCGAACACCGGGGAGCTGTTTTTT
CASSLDNLSGSSNTGELFF
>.|few|TRBJ2-1|TRBV6-2/TRBV6-3
TGTGCCAGCAGTTACCTCTCGGGAGTCAGCAATGAGCAGTTCTTC
CASSYLSGVSNEQFF